Following are 32 T cell receptor beta chains from one sample sequenced in a study of early T cells in non-severe SARS-CoV-2 infection. In TCRdb, the 5' RACE reads were re-called with MiXCR into one record per CDR3 protein. The table has 95,000 to 100,000 distinct CDR3 sequences, 11% seen once. Sequencing used whole blood. These receptors all stem from an adult who was a healthcare worker with PCR-confirmed SARS-CoV-2 infection or an uninfected control (not recorded which).

This chain connects TRBV5-4 to TRBJ1-5, with unresolved D. Germline V lookup: CDR1 SGHNT, CDR2 YYREEE (reference sequence). The CDR3 spans 13 residues. V lost 2 bases and J lost 4, with 7 bases in between. The CDR3 DNA is TGTGCCAGCAGCTTTGATGCAAATCAGCCCCAGCATTTT. It yields the protein CASSFDANQPQHF.

This clonotype has ten or more counts. The chain is built from TRBV29-1 and TRBJ2-7, with D perhaps matching TRBD2 (6 bases). Germline V gene lookup returns CDR1 SQVTM and CDR2 ANQGSEA. Trimming removed 5 bases at V and 7 bases at J, with 15 bases between. CDR3 length: 12 amino acids. This CDR3 reads CSVTGTAREQYF. As DNA, the CDR3 is TGCAGCGTTACCGGGACTGCCAGAGAGCAGTACTTC.

This clonotype showed up many times. J is TRBJ1-6 and V is TRBV18; 9 nucleotides line up with TRBD1. Germline lookup yields CDR1 KGHSH and CDR2 LQKENI. The CDR3 extends over 15 amino acids. V was clipped by 3 bases and J by 7 bases; unmatched bases: 4. The CDR3: CASSPLGTGNSPLHF. The DNA of the CDR3 is TGTGCCAGCTCACCGCTTGGGACAGGGAATTCACCCCTCCACTTT.

This clonotype appeared a few times. This chain uses TRBV5-1 with TRBJ2-2, with no clear D. Trimming cost V 2 bases and J 4 bases, with 9 bases left between them. Germline assignment: CDR1 SGHRS and CDR2 YFSETQ. This CDR3 is built from 14 residues. In DNA form, the CDR3 reads TGCGCCAGCAGCTTAGCAATGGGCACCGGGGAGCTGTTTTTT. Translation gives CASSLAMGTGELFF.

V is TRBV28 and J is TRBJ2-3, with D unresolved. V was clipped by 4 bases and J by 0 bases, with 11 bases between them. The germline V gene encodes CDR1 MDHEN and CDR2 SYDVKM. This CDR3 contains 15 residues. The CDR3 nucleotides read TGTGCCAGCAGTTCGATAGTGGGGAGCACAGATACGCAGTATTTT. This encodes CASSSIVGSTDTQYF.

J is TRBJ1-1 and V is TRBV25-1; a possible D gene is TRBD1 (6 bases). Trimming removed 1 base from V and 4 bases from J, with 10 bases in between. Germline CDR1 is MGHDK and CDR2 is SYGVNS. The length of the CDR3 is 14 residues. The CDR3 region has the DNA TGTGCCAGCAGTGAATCTTGGGGGCTCACTGAAGCTTTCTTT. Translated: CASSESWGLTEAFF.

This clonotype has a count of ten or more. V is TRBV29-1 and J is TRBJ2-7; TRBD1 agrees at 8 bases. CDR1 SQVTM and CDR2 ANQGSEA come from the germline V gene. The CDR3 has 11 amino acids. V was clipped by 7 bases and J by 4 bases; unmatched bases: 3. The chain's CDR3 is CSATGGYEQYF. The CDR3 region has the DNA TGCAGCGCCACAGGGGGTTACGAGCAGTACTTC.

Comment on this clonotype: It is likely a read error, because the conserved phenylalanine at the end of the CDR3 is missing. This rearrangement joins TRBV27 to TRBJ2-7; TRBD2 agrees at 8 bases. The CDR3 spans 14 residues. The trim removed 5 bases at V and 3 bases at J, leaving 6 bases unmatched. CDR1 MNHEY and CDR2 SMNVEV come from the germline V gene (reference sequence). In DNA, the CDR3 is TGTGCCAGCAGTAAGCGGGAGCCTATCTACGAGCAGTACTTA. It encodes CASSKREPIYEQYL.

This clonotype appeared a few times. The V call is TRBV7-9, the J call TRBJ1-2; D is ambiguous. With 0 bases removed from V and 0 bases from J, the gap between germline ends came to 14 bases. The CDR3 is made up of 17 amino acids. CDR1 is SEHNR and CDR2 is FQNEAQ in the germline V gene (reference sequence). CDR3 amino acids: CASSLAAGPPSNYGYTF. The CDR3 DNA reads as TGTGCCAGCAGCTTAGCCGCAGGACCACCGTCTAACTATGGCTACACCTTC.

This clonotype was seen ten or more times. The V gene is TRBV20-1, the J gene TRBJ2-3, with 9 bases lining up with TRBD2. Germline CDR1 DFQATT, CDR2 SNEGSKA (reference sequence). The length of the CDR3 is 17 residues. V was pared by 2 bases and J by 5 bases, with 14 bases of the junction left unmatched. CDR3 nucleotide sequence: TGCAGTGCTAGACATGACGAGGGGCTAGCGGGGCGAGATACGCAGTATTTT. It codes for CSARHDEGLAGRDTQYF.

There are many counts of this clonotype. The genes are TRBV28 and TRBJ2-5; 8 positions match TRBD2. The CDR3 sequence is 14 residues long. Trimming removed 6 bases from V and 5 bases from J; junction bases left unmatched: 8. Germline V CDR1 and CDR2: MDHEN, SYDVKM. The CDR3: CASRASGSHETQYF. CDR3 bases: TGTGCCAGCAGGGCGAGCGGGAGCCACGAGACCCAGTACTTC.

This clonotype was counted between two and nine times. The CDR3 loop is CASSKGLLGYNEQFF. CDR3 DNA: TGTGCCAGCAGCAAGGGACTGCTGGGCTACAATGAGCAGTTCTTC. The chain recombines TRBV4-2 with TRBJ2-1; a weak D match, TRBD2 (6 bases). The germline V and J ends were trimmed by 5 bases and 3 bases, with 14 bases remaining between them. The CDR3 totals 15 residues. The germline V gene has CDR1 LGHNA and CDR2 YNFKEQ.

This chain uses TRBV15 with TRBJ2-5; 11 nucleotides agree with TRBD1. Germline V gene sequence: CDR1 LNHNV, CDR2 YYDKDF (reference sequence). The V segment lost 1 base and the J segment 3 bases; nucleotides outside the gene matches: 4. The CDR3 totals 16 residues. The CDR3 DNA reads TGTGCCACCAGCAGAGGGCCGGGACAGGGGGAAGAGACCCAGTACTTC. Encoded protein: CATSRGPGQGEETQYF.

This clonotype was observed at least ten times. The chain joins TRBV3-1 to TRBJ1-1; maybe TRBD1 (6 bases). The CDR3 is made up of 18 amino acids. Trimming removed 3 bases from V and 2 bases from J, with 22 bases in between. Per germline, CDR1 LGHDT and CDR2 YNNKEL (reference sequence). The CDR3 DNA reads TGTGCCAGCAGCCACGGGGGACACACAGCTAATAAAAACACTGAAGCTTTCTTT. Amino acids: CASSHGGHTANKNTEAFF.

This clonotype was observed many times. The rearrangement uses TRBV30 and TRBJ2-3, with D tentatively TRBD2 (7 bases). The CDR3 loop spans 15 amino acids. Germline V lookup: CDR1 GTSNPN, CDR2 SVGIG (reference sequence). V was trimmed by 4 bases and J by 2 bases, leaving 16 bases between them. Written as DNA, the CDR3 is TGTGCCTGGACCCGGGGGGCCCGAGTCACAGATACGCAGTATTTT. Its translation: CAWTRGARVTDTQYF.

The chain recombines TRBV20-1 with TRBJ2-3; D possibly corresponds to TRBD2 (6 bases). Trimming removed 1 base at V and 0 bases at J, with 8 bases between. This CDR3 is 14 amino acids long. Per the germline V gene, CDR1 is DFQATT and CDR2 is SNEGSKA (reference sequence). In nucleotides, the CDR3 is TGCAGTGCTAGAGTGGGGACTAGCACAGATACGCAGTATTTT. Its protein product is CSARVGTSTDTQYF.

This clonotype was observed a handful of times. The rearrangement joins TRBV29-1 to TRBJ1-2, with D perhaps matching TRBD1 (5 bases). Germline CDR1 reads SQVTM; CDR2 reads ANQGSEA. The CDR3 is 13 residues long. V was clipped by 6 bases and J by 6 bases, with 17 bases between them. DNA of the CDR3: TGCAGCGTCGAGCGGGGACGAGGTGATGGCTACACCTTC. Translating it yields CSVERGRGDGYTF.

There are many counts of this clonotype. The chain combines TRBV3-1 with TRBJ1-6; D unresolved. This CDR3 comprises 13 residues. V lost 1 base and J lost 8, with 6 bases in between. Germline lookup yields CDR1 LGHDT and CDR2 YNNKEL (reference sequence). The chain's CDR3 is CASSQGLYSPLHF. DNA of the CDR3: TGTGCCAGCAGCCAAGGATTGTATTCACCCCTCCACTTT.

The chain joins TRBV18 to TRBJ1-5; no clear D gene. The CDR3 covers 12 residues. CDR1 and CDR2 from the germline V gene are KGHSH and LQKENI. Trimming left V 5 bases short and J 5 bases short, with 7 bases between. Written as DNA, the CDR3 is TGTGCCAGCTCATCTGACTATCAGCCCCAGCATTTT. Its translation is CASSSDYQPQHF.

There are many counts of this clonotype. The chain recombines TRBV4-1 with TRBJ1-3, with D tentatively TRBD1 (5 bases). The CDR3 covers 15 residues. Germline V gene lookup returns CDR1 MGHRA and CDR2 YSYEKL. The ends were cut back, 1 base at V and 0 bases at J, with 7 bases in the middle. As DNA, the CDR3 is TGCGCCAGCAGCCAAGTGGGGCTCTCTGGAAACACCATATATTTT. Amino acid sequence: CASSQVGLSGNTIYF.

In the case of this clonotype: A much bigger clone sits one base away, suggesting this may be a read error. The chain links TRBV4-2 to TRBJ2-1; TRBD2 agrees at 7 bases. The CDR3 is 16 residues long. The germline gives CDR1 LGHNA, CDR2 YNFKEQ. V was pared by 3 bases and J by 0 bases, with 5 bases of the junction left unmatched. The CDR3 DNA reads as TGTGCCAGCAGCCACCTTAGCGGGTGCTCCTACAATGAGCAGTTCTTC. It translates to CASSHLSGCSYNEQFF.

V and J are TRBV20-1 and TRBJ2-7; the match to TRBD2 covers 10 bases. Germline loops: CDR1 DFQATT, CDR2 SNEGSKA (reference sequence). With 6 bases clipped from V and 5 bases from J, the junction kept 10 bases outside the gene matches. The CDR3 is 14 amino acids. The DNA for the CDR3 is TGCAGTGCAACCCTAGCGGGAGTTTCCCACGAGCAGTACTTC. Its translation is CSATLAGVSHEQYF.

J is TRBJ2-2 and V is TRBV11-2, with 14 bases lining up with TRBD2. Germline-derived CDR1 and CDR2 are SGHAT and FQNNGV. The CDR3 length is 18 residues. V shed 5 bases, J shed 5 bases, and the junction held 10 bases outside the gene matches. CDR3: CASSPPPGLAGETGELFF. The CDR3 DNA sequence: TGTGCCAGCAGCCCGCCTCCGGGACTAGCGGGAGAAACCGGGGAGCTGTTTTTT.

This clonotype was observed at least ten times. The genes are TRBV6-1 and TRBJ2-7, with TRBD2 as a possible D gene (6 bases). The length of the CDR3 is 14 residues. Trimming left V 6 bases short and J 0 bases short, with 12 bases between. Germline V gene data show CDR1 as MNHNS and CDR2 as SASEGT. CDR3 in amino acids: CASRRGPGSYEQYF. For the CDR3, the DNA is TGTGCCAGCAGGCGGGGCCCAGGCTCCTACGAGCAGTACTTC.

The V call is TRBV2, the J call TRBJ2-2; D uncertain. The CDR3 has 17 amino acids. The ends were cut back, 5 bases at V and 6 bases at J, with 22 bases in the middle. Germline-derived CDR1 and CDR2 are SNHLY and FYNNEI. CDR3 in DNA: TGTGCCAGCAGTATTGGGATCTCCTTAGACCTATCCGGGGAGCTGTTTTTT. It specifies CASSIGISLDLSGELFF.

Many counts were recorded for this clonotype. The rearrangement joins TRBV10-3 to TRBJ1-5; D gene unclear. Germline assignment: CDR1 ENHRY and CDR2 SYGVKD. The V gene lost 6 bases and the J gene lost 2 bases, with 11 bases spanning the gap. CDR3 size: 14 residues. This CDR3 reads CAISTDTGNQPQHF. DNA of the CDR3: TGTGCCATCAGCACCGACACGGGCAATCAGCCCCAGCATTTT.

The V and J genes are TRBV29-1 and TRBJ2-7; no clear D gene. This CDR3 region has 11 residues. Germline V gene sequence: CDR1 SQVTM, CDR2 ANQGSEA. V was trimmed by 2 bases and J by 3 bases, leaving 5 bases between them. The CDR3 sequence: CSVEQSYEQYF. CDR3 in DNA: TGCAGCGTTGAACAGAGCTACGAGCAGTACTTC.

This chain joins TRBV11-2 and TRBJ2-5, with D perhaps TRBD2 (6 bases). Germline V lookup: CDR1 SGHAT, CDR2 FQNNGV. V lost 1 base and J 4 bases, leaving 13 bases between the germline ends. This CDR3 contains 15 residues. CDR3 coding DNA: TGTGCCAGCAGCTTAGTACTAGCTACAGGAGAGACCCAGTACTTC. It yields the protein CASSLVLATGETQYF.

V usage is TRBV7-3 and J usage is TRBJ2-7; tentatively, D is TRBD1 (5 bases). This CDR3 spans 15 amino acids. From germline, CDR1 is SGHTA and CDR2 FQGTGA. V lost 5 bases to trimming and J lost 4 bases, with 18 bases between them. This CDR3 reads CASSPSSGPGYEQYF. The CDR3 nucleotides are TGTGCCAGCAGCCCAAGCTCGGGTCCAGGGTACGAGCAGTACTTC.

This clonotype was observed a few times. The V and J genes are TRBV6-1 and TRBJ2-3; 9 nucleotides match TRBD2. The CDR3 extends over 15 amino acids. V shed 6 bases and J 3 bases; nucleotides not matched to a gene: 7. Germline V gives CDR1 MNHNS, CDR2 SASEGT. The CDR3 DNA is TGTGCCAGCAGCAGACTAGCGGTTGGGACAGATACGCAGTATTTT. It specifies CASSRLAVGTDTQYF.

This chain uses TRBV29-1 with TRBJ2-3; D is ambiguous. The CDR3 runs to 10 residues. CDR1 and CDR2 (germline): SQVTM, ANQGSEA. The chain's CDR3 is CTAFTDTQYF. The CDR3 bases are TGCACGGCCTTCACAGATACGCAGTATTTT.

J is TRBJ2-7 and V is TRBV20-1; D is ambiguous. The CDR3 is 11 residues long. The germline V gene has CDR1 DFQATT and CDR2 SNEGSKA (reference sequence). V lost 1 base and J 4 bases, leaving 5 bases between the germline ends. The CDR3 spells CSARGVYEQYF. The CDR3, as DNA: TGCAGTGCTAGAGGGGTTTACGAGCAGTACTTC.